This T cell receptor (beta chain) was recorded in a study of control samples from healthy donors and cancer patients. V was clipped by 6 bases and J by 3 bases; unmatched bases: 5. Germline CDR1 reads MNHNY; CDR2 reads SVGAGI (reference sequence). This CDR3 comprises 14 residues. The assay was immunoSEQ multiplex PCR, and TCRdb's table has in-frame clones only and misses some. The sample consists of more than 95,000 clones, around 86% of them appearing once. This chain connects TRBV6-6 to TRBJ1-2, with 9 bases aligning to TRBD1. Specimen: blood. The TCR comes from a man between 40 and 49 years old in good health. In nucleotides, the CDR3 is TGTGCCAGCAGAGTCCGGGACAGGGACTATGGCTACACCTTC. As protein: CASRVRDRDYGYTF.